The text below deals with one T cell receptor beta chain. Its antigen is currently unknown. This sample was included in a study of shared clonotypes between healthy human individuals. The study's findings and limits: Represented genetic and exposure-history diversity was restricted by having few donors.

Repertoires were generated with immunoSEQ multiplex PCR, while TCRdb's copy carries only in-frame clones and drops some. This table holds approximately 1.4 million clones, 95% to 99% found once. Sequencing was performed on naive CD4+ T cells sorted from blood. Specified subset: CD45RA+ positively selected. This receptor was taken from a man aged 25-45 years in good health.

DNA of the CDR3: TGTGCCAGCAGTTTACGTCGGGCAGAGACCCAGTACTTC. Its protein is CASSLRRAETQYF. The V gene is TRBV27, the J gene TRBJ2-5; D remains ambiguous. This CDR3 region has 13 residues. Looked up from germline, CDR1 is MNHEY and CDR2 is SMNVEV (reference sequence). Trimming stripped 2 bases from V and 4 bases from J, with 8 bases between.